This T cell receptor beta chain derives from a study of PD-1 blockade in classical Hodgkin lymphoma. TCRdb's copy holds only in-frame clones and misses some; the assay was immunoSEQ multiplex PCR. This sample yields around 20,000 clones, of which roughly nine tenths are seen a single time; about 0.24% belongs to the top ten. Stated time point: newly diagnosed, previously untreated cHL patient sample. Starting with thawed PBMCs, CD4+ T cells were purified by magnetic negative selection. Germline CDR1 SGHVS, CDR2 FNYEAQ. The CDR3 contains 15 residues. V lost 4 bases and J lost 2; bases outside the gene matches: 5. Findings and caveats of the study: Compared with healthy donors, newly diagnosed patients reportedly showed lower baseline TCR diversity.

Concerning this clone itself: Its target is not known.

The sequence was collected from a human donor with classical Hodgkin lymphoma. V gene TRBV7-6 combines with J gene TRBJ2-5, with 9 bases that match TRBD1. The sequenced sample consisted of CD4+ T cells from blood. CDR3 loop: CASSSPGQGQETQYF. CDR3 nucleotides: TGTGCCAGCAGCTCCCCGGGACAGGGACAAGAGACCCAGTACTTC.